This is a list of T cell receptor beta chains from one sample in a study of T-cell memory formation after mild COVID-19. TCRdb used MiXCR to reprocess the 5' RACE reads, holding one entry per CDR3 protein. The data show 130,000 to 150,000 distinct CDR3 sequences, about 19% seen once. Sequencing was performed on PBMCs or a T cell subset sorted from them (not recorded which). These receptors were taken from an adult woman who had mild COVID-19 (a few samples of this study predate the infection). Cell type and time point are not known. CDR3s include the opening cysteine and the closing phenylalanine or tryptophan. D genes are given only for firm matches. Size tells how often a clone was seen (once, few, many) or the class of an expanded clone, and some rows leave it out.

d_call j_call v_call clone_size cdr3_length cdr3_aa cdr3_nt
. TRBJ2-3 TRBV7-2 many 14 CASSLGYNRNTQYF TGTGCCAGCAGCTTAGGCTACAACAGGAATACGCAGTATTTT
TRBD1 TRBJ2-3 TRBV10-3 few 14 CAISGGQRTDTQYF TGTGCCATCAGTGGGGGACAGCGCACAGATACGCAGTATTTT
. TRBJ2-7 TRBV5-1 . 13 CASRPTGVDEQYF TGCGCCAGCAGGCCCACCGGCGTGGACGAGCAGTACTTC
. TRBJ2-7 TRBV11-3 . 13 CASSLANTYEQYF TGTGCCAGCAGCTTAGCCAACACCTACGAGCAGTACTTC
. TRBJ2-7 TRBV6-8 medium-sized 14 CASSRPRGSYEQYF TGTGCCAGCAGTCGCCCTCGAGGGTCCTACGAGCAGTACTTC
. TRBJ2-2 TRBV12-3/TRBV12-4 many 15 CASRDRPVGTGELFF TGTGCCAGCAGGGACCGACCGGTGGGCACCGGGGAGCTGTTTTTT
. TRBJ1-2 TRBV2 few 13 CASGPLPRYGYTF TGTGCCAGCGGCCCCCTTCCTCGGTATGGCTACACCTTC
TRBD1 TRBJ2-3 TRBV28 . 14 CASRDRVRTDTQYF TGTGCCAGCAGGGACAGGGTTCGGACAGATACGCAGTATTTT
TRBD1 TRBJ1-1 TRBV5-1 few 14 CASSLETGITEAFF TGCGCCAGCAGCTTGGAGACAGGGATCACTGAAGCTTTCTTT
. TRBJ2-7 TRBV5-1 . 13 CASSLWVRGEQYF TGCGCCAGCAGCTTGTGGGTTCGGGGCGAGCAGTACTTC
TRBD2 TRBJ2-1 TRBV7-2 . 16 CASSPPRLAEMNEQFF TGTGCCAGCAGCCCCCCTAGACTAGCCGAGATGAATGAGCAGTTCTTC
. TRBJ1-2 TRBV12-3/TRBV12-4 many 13 CASSLAGNYGYTF TGTGCCAGCAGTTTAGCAGGGAACTATGGCTACACCTTC